This paragraph covers one T cell receptor beta chain sequence. It has no known antigen specificity. Qualities for individual bases were not recorded, and no much larger clone is one base off. The time point label for this specimen denotes: baseline before oral tofacitinib. Lesional scalp punch biopsies and peripheral blood were collected from alopecia areata patients. After PBMCs were isolated by density centrifugation and stained for CD3, CD4 and CD8, a FACSAria was used to sort CD4+ and CD8+ T cells. From a lookup of the germline V gene (reference sequence), CDR1 and CDR2 are MNHEY and SMNVEV. Clipping removes 6 bases from V and 6 bases from J, with 7 as the unmatched junction base count. The CDR3 runs 14 residues from the cysteine to the phenylalanine. The only DNA kept is the CDR3, 42 bases in frame from the first base. Libraries came from the immunoSEQ multiplex PCR assay. RNA was extracted from all samples and reverse transcribed into cDNA as template for TCR sequencing. First-strand cDNA was synthesized using SuperScript III with a 2:1 mix of oligo-dT and random hexamers. A synthetic immune receptor repertoire was used to gauge amplification bias, and whatever bias remained was removed computationally. On the authors' methods: After raw reads were preprocessed to remove errors, the CDR3 was defined following IMGT conventions as running from the conserved cysteine to phenylalanine. To get clonality, Shannon entropy was normalized by log2 of the number of productive unique TCRs and the result was subtracted from 1. Whether scalp clones were CD4 or CD8 was inferred by matching scalp TCRbeta sequences against CD4 and CD8 repertoires sorted from blood. TCRdb obtained this table from immuneACCESS and retained in-frame rearrangements with V and J assigned. These tables miss some clones; where compared with another copy, unresolved V genes account for less than half of the shortfall, and the remainder is unexplained. The V and J calls and clone size were taken over from that table, and D and trimming were inferred from the DNA. The sample yields about 130,000 clones; 45% to 50% were counted once. The ten top clones hold around 20% of the sample.

These data originate in a study of CD8+ T cells in alopecia areata (dated by TCRdb to about 2018). Regarding the study in general: Treated patients were enrolled in an open-label pilot trial of oral tofacitinib, 5 to 10 mg twice daily, for moderate-to-severe alopecia areata. Tofacitinib was administered for 6 to 18 months, and 6 months of follow-up off drug were then conducted to assess delayed response and recurrence. The study used high-throughput TCRbeta sequencing to examine T cell clonal expansion in alopecia areata, in both the C3H/HeJ mouse model and human patients. In humans, TCRbeta sequencing was performed on scalp tissue and on sorted CD4+ and CD8+ peripheral blood T cells from healthy controls and from patients with patchy or totalis/universalis alopecia areata. Patients on tofacitinib were biopsied at baseline and after 4 and 24 weeks of treatment, and several of the patients also had a later scalp biopsy. Scalp clonality was compared across normal scalp (n=4), patchy alopecia areata scalp (n=8), and alopecia totalis/universalis scalp (n=8). RNA was extracted with the PAXgene miRNA kit for fixed scalp, the miRNeasy kit for PBMCs, and the RNeasy kit for mouse skin. immunoSEQ multiplex PCR using 35 Vbeta forward primers and 13 Jbeta reverse primers was used to amplify TCRbeta CDR3 regions. Study-wide findings and limitations: Shared TCR sequences between patients were less evident than in mice, which may be partly attributable to HLA diversity in the patient population. Unlike mouse skin, where gammadelta T cells dominate, normal human skin contains resident alphabeta T cells that get sequenced too, which complicates analysis of the scalp TCR repertoire. Compared with normal scalp, lesional scalp, particularly in alopecia totalis/universalis, had higher clonality and more expanded CD8+ clones, which suggests antigenic drive.

Here the chain combines TRBV27 and TRBJ2-7, and TRBD1 aligns with 11 junction nucleotides. This clonotype originated in a human donor with alopecia areata. Specimen: CD8+ T cells sorted from blood, collected at week 0. The nucleotide sequence is given as TGTGCCAGCAGCCCCGGGACAGGGGGTATCGAGCAGTACTTC. Its translation reads: CASSPGTGGIEQYF.